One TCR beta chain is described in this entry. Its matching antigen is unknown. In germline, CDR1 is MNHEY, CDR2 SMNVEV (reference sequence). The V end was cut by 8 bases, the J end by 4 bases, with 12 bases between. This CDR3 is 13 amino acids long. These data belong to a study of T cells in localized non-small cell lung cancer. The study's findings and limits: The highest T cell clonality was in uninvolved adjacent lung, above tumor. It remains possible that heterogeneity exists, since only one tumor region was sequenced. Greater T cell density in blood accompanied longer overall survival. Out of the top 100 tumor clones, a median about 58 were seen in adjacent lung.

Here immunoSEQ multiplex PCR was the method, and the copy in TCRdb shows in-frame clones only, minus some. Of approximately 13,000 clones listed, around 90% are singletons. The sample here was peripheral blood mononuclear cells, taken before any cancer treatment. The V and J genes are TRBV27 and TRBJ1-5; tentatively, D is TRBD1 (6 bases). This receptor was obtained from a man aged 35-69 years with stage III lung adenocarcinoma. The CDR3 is CASGTWENQPQHF. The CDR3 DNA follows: TGTGCCAGCGGGACATGGGAAAATCAGCCCCAGCATTTT.